Listed below are T cell receptor beta chains from one sample, sequenced in a study of regulatory T cells in long-lasting Graves disease. A single record per CDR3 protein comes from TCRdb applying MiXCR to the multiplex PCR reads. The data show approximately 300,000 distinct CDR3 sequences, roughly 18% seen once. The sequences come from peripheral blood mononuclear cells (PBMCs), collected at new diagnosis, from a patient treated with antithyroid drugs. These receptors originate from a female donor with Graves disease. Both conserved end residues are part of each CDR3. Fields, in order: V gene, D gene, clone size, J gene, CDR3 protein, CDR3 DNA. The D gene is left open where the match is weak. Size values are once, few and many counts, or a class for expanded clones, and some rows have none.

>TRBV6-1|.|many|TRBJ1-5
CASSEGGAEPQHF
TGTGCCAGCAGTGAAGGGGGGGCTGAGCCCCAGCATTTT
>TRBV3-1|TRBD1|many|TRBJ2-5
CASRGSGTGSLETQYF
TGTGCCAGCAGGGGGTCCGGGACAGGGTCTTTGGAGACCCAGTACTTC
>TRBV18|TRBD1|.|TRBJ2-6
CASSPRQGARAGANVLTF
TGTGCCAGCTCACCTCGACAGGGGGCGCGTGCTGGGGCCAACGTCCTGACTTTC
>TRBV18|.|.|TRBJ2-1
CASSPSRSIEQFF
TGTGCCAGCTCACCGTCTCGATCTATAGAGCAGTTCTTC
>TRBV9|TRBD1|.|TRBJ1-2
CASSQTGAFLDGYTF
TGTGCCAGCAGCCAAACAGGGGCTTTTCTTGATGGCTACACCTTC
>TRBV2|TRBD1|once|TRBJ1-3
CASRNWGQGAGNTIYF
TGTGCCAGCAGGAACTGGGGGCAGGGGGCTGGAAACACCATATATTTT
>TRBV5-1|TRBD2|many|TRBJ2-5
CASSLGTSGIETQYF
TGCGCCAGCAGCTTGGGGACTAGCGGGATAGAGACCCAGTACTTC
>TRBV28|TRBD1|.|TRBJ2-7
CASSERTGISSYEQYF
TGTGCCAGCAGTGAGCGGACAGGGATTAGCTCCTACGAGCAGTACTTC
>TRBV18|.|once|TRBJ1-2
CASSQNEGTGAYGYTF
TGTGCCAGCTCACAGAACGAGGGGACGGGTGCCTATGGCTACACCTTC
>TRBV5-1|TRBD1|many|TRBJ1-2
CASSTDGQGVSTF
TGCGCCAGCAGCACTGATGGACAGGGAGTTTCCACCTTC
>TRBV11-2|.|.|TRBJ2-7
CASSLEQGQYF
TGTGCCAGCAGCTTAGAGCAAGGCCAGTACTTC
>TRBV10-3|.|many|TRBJ2-1
CAIKASGTGLGYNEQFF
TGTGCCATCAAGGCTAGCGGGACAGGACTGGGCTACAATGAGCAGTTCTTC
>TRBV2|.|many|TRBJ2-3
CASSATPADTQYF
TGTGCCAGCAGTGCTACCCCGGCAGATACGCAGTATTTT
>TRBV20-1|.|.|TRBJ1-2
CSAWGSWDGYTF
TGCAGTGCTTGGGGGTCATGGGATGGCTACACCTTC
>TRBV18|.|many|TRBJ1-5
CASSPDGNSNQPQHF
TGTGCCAGCAGTCCCGACGGAAATAGCAATCAGCCCCAGCATTTT
>TRBV6-1|.|many|TRBJ2-7
CASSEASNLSRGWQYF
TGTGCCAGCAGTGAAGCGTCAAACCTTTCTCGAGGTTGGCAGTACTTC
>TRBV6-2/TRBV6-3|.|.|TRBJ1-3
CASSSFFTLWAGNTIYF
TGTGCCAGCAGTTCCTTCTTTACATTATGGGCTGGAAACACCATATATTTT
>TRBV19|TRBD1|many|TRBJ2-3
CASSTADRELQGTQYF
TGTGCCAGTAGTACGGCGGACAGGGAGTTACAGGGTACGCAGTATTTT
>TRBV7-8|.|many|TRBJ2-3
CASSLGQAGTDTQYF
TGTGCCAGCAGCTTAGGTCAAGCGGGCACAGATACGCAGTATTTT
>TRBV20-1|.|many|TRBJ2-3
CSAREAPRGRVTDTQYF
TGCAGTGCTAGGGAGGCGCCTCGGGGAAGGGTCACAGATACGCAGTATTTT
>TRBV11-2|.|.|TRBJ2-5
CASSTNLGRQETQYF
TGTGCCAGCAGCACCAACTTAGGAAGACAAGAGACCCAGTACTTC
>TRBV7-9|.|.|TRBJ2-7
CASSLPLTREQYF
TGTGCCAGCAGCTTACCGCTCACGAGGGAGCAGTACTTC
>TRBV19|.|.|TRBJ2-1
CASSAFRAQFF
TGTGCCAGTAGTGCATTTAGGGCGCAGTTCTTC
>TRBV28|TRBD2|many|TRBJ2-2
CASSPLQFLTSGTGELFF
TGTGCCAGCAGTCCGCTCCAATTTCTGACTAGCGGGACCGGGGAGCTGTTTTTT
>TRBV29-1|.|many|TRBJ1-4
CSVSDREKLFF
TGCAGCGTTTCCGACAGGGAAAAACTGTTTTTT
>TRBV9|.|.|TRBJ2-1
CASSLGPGTLEQFF
TGTGCCAGCAGCTTGGGTCCCGGGACCCTTGAGCAGTTCTTC
>TRBV12-3/TRBV12-4|TRBD2|many|TRBJ2-2
CASSFGTSGRTTGELFF
TGTGCCAGCAGTTTCGGGACTAGCGGGAGGACCACCGGGGAGCTGTTTTTT
>TRBV11-1|.|many|TRBJ2-1
CASGGKPFGSDEQFF
TGTGCCAGCGGAGGGAAACCCTTCGGTTCCGATGAGCAGTTCTTC
>TRBV20-1|.|many|TRBJ2-2
CSAKGGPNTGELFF
TGCAGTGCTAAAGGCGGCCCGAACACCGGGGAGCTGTTTTTT
>TRBV12-3/TRBV12-4|TRBD2|few|TRBJ2-1
CASRGLAAWGEQFF
TGTGCCAGCAGAGGTCTAGCGGCCTGGGGTGAGCAGTTCTTC
>TRBV28|.|many|TRBJ2-5
CASSTSKVTSKTQYF
TGTGCCAGCAGTACCAGTAAGGTGACCAGCAAGACCCAGTACTTC
>TRBV10-3|.|few|TRBJ2-7
CAISERLESYEQYF
TGTGCCATCAGTGAGAGACTGGAATCCTACGAGCAGTACTTC
>TRBV12-3/TRBV12-4|.|many|TRBJ2-6
CASSQGALGANVLTF
TGTGCCAGCAGCCAAGGGGCCTTAGGGGCCAACGTCCTGACTTTC
>TRBV4-1|TRBD2|many|TRBJ2-5
CASSPTGLAYQETQYF
TGCGCCAGCAGCCCAACGGGACTAGCGTACCAAGAGACCCAGTACTTC
>TRBV28|TRBD1|many|TRBJ1-2
CASNQGVPYGYTF
TGTGCCAGCAACCAGGGGGTTCCCTATGGCTACACCTTC
>TRBV30|TRBD1|many|TRBJ1-4
CAWRTGGATNEKLFF
TGTGCCTGGAGGACAGGGGGCGCAACTAATGAAAAACTGTTTTTT
>TRBV7-9|.|many|TRBJ2-1
CASSVGGVRNEQFF
TGTGCCAGCTCGGTAGGGGGGGTAAGGAATGAGCAGTTCTTC
>TRBV27|.|.|TRBJ1-5
CASSLGMGTLNQPQHF
TGTGCCAGCAGTCTCGGAATGGGAACGCTCAATCAGCCCCAGCATTTT
>TRBV4-1|.|.|TRBJ1-2
CASSPGGQSRSYTF
TGCGCCAGCAGCCCCGGCGGACAGAGCAGGAGCTACACCTTC
>TRBV30|.|many|TRBJ2-3
CAWSVRSLGTDTQYF
TGTGCCTGGAGTGTACGAAGTCTCGGCACAGATACGCAGTATTTT
>TRBV20-1|.|.|TRBJ1-5
CSARDSQGISNQPQHF
TGCAGTGCTAGAGACAGTCAAGGGATTAGCAATCAGCCCCAGCATTTT
>TRBV19|TRBD2|.|TRBJ2-2
CASRLAPGELFF
TGTGCCAGCAGACTAGCCCCCGGGGAGCTGTTTTTT